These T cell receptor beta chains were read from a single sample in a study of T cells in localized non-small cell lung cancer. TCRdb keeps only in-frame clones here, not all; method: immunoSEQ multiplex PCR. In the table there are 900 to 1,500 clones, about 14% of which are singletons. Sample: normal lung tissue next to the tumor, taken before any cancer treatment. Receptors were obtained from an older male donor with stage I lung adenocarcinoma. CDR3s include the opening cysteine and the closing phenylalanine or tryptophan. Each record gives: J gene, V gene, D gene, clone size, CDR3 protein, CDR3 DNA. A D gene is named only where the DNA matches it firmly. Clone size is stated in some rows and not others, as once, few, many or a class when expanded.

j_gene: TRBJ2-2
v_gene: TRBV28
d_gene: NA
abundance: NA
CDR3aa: CASSSGSNTGELFF
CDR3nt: TGTGCCAGCAGTTCGGGCAGCAACACCGGGGAGCTGTTTTTT

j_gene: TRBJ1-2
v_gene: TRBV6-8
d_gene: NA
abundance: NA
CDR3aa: CASSYSAALTYGYTF
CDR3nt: TGTGCCAGCAGTTACAGTGCAGCTTTAACCTATGGCTACACCTTC

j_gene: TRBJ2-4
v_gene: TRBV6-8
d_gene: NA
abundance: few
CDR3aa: CASSYSLAKNIQYF
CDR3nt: TGTGCCAGCAGCTACAGTCTAGCCAAAAACATTCAGTACTTC

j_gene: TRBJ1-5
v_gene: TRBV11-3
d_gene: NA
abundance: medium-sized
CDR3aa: CASSLRGQSNQPQHF
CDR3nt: TGTGCCAGCAGCTTGCGAGGTCAAAGCAATCAGCCCCAGCATTTT

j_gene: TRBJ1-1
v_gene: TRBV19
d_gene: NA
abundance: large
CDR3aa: CASSSEGENTEAFF
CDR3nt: TGTGCCAGTTCTTCTGAGGGGGAGAACACTGAAGCTTTCTTT

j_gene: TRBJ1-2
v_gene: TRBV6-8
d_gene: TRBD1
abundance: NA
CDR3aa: CASSYYGQGFFTF
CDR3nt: TGTGCCAGCAGTTACTACGGACAGGGGTTTTTCACCTTC

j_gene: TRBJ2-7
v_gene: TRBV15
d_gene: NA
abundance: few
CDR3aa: CATSREKEGAYEQYF
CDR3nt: TGTGCCACCAGCAGAGAAAAGGAGGGAGCCTACGAGCAGTACTTC

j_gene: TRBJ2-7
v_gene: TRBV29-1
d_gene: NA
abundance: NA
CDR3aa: CSALGTNSYEQYF
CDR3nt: TGCAGCGCCCTCGGGACAAATTCCTACGAGCAGTACTTC

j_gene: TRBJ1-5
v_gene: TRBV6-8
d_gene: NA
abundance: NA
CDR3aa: CASSPIHTALYSNQPQHF
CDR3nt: TGTGCCAGCAGCCCGATCCATACAGCACTCTATAGCAATCAGCCCCAGCATTTT

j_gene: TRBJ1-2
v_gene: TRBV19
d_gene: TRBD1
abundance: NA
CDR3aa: CASSTRQGGTRNGYTF
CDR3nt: TGTGCCAGTAGTACCCGACAGGGAGGGACGAGGAATGGCTACACCTTC

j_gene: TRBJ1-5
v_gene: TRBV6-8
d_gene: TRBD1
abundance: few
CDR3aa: CASSYDRDLNQPQHF
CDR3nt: TGTGCCAGCAGTTACGACAGGGATCTGAATCAGCCCCAGCATTTT

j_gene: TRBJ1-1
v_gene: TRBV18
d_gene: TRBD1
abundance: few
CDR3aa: CASSFDRVNTEAFF
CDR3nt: TGTGCCAGCTCGTTTGACAGGGTGAACACTGAAGCTTTCTTT

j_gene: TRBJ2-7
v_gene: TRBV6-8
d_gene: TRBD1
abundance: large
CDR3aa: CAISGDGQGDEQYF
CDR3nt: TGTGCCATCAGTGGAGACGGACAGGGCGACGAGCAGTACTTC

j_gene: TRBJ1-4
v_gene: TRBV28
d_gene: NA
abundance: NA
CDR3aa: CASRGPGEKLFF
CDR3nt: TGTGCCAGCAGGGGACCTGGTGAAAAACTGTTTTTT

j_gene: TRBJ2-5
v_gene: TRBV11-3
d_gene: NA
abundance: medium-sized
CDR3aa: CASSSSSGQSGETQYF
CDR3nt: TGTGCCAGCAGCTCTTCCTCAGGTCAATCCGGGGAGACCCAGTACTTC

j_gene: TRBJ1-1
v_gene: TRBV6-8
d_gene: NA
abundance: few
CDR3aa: CASSDVRQAGGTEAFF
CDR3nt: TGTGCCAGCAGTGATGTGCGACAGGCGGGCGGCACTGAAGCTTTCTTT

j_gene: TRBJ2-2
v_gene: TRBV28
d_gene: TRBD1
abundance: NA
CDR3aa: CASSLLRQGLNTGELFF
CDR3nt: TGTGCCAGCAGTTTACTTCGACAGGGCCTCAACACCGGGGAGCTGTTTTTT

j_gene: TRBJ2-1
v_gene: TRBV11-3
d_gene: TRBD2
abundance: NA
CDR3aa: CASSSEGLAGGYRNEQFF
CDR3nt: TGTGCCAGCAGCTCCGAGGGACTAGCGGGAGGATACCGGAATGAGCAGTTCTTC

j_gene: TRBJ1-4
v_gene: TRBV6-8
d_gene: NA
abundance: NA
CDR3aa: CASSYDPAASGEKLFF
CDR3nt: TGTGCCAGCAGTTACGACCCCGCGGCTTCAGGGGAAAAACTGTTTTTT

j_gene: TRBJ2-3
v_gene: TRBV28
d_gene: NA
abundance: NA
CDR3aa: CASSFRGNTQYF
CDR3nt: TGTGCCAGCAGTTTTAGGGGAAATACGCAGTATTTT

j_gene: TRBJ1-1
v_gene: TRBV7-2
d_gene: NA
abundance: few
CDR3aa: CASRGEPNTEAFF
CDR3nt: TGTGCCAGCAGGGGGGAACCGAACACTGAAGCTTTCTTT

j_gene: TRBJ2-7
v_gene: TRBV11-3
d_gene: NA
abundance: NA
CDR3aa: CASSSPSGPYYEQYF
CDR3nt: TGTGCCAGCAGCTCCCCCTCAGGGCCTTACTACGAGCAGTACTTC

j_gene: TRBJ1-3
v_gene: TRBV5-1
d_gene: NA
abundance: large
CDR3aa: CASSLIGTSSSSRPPPDGNTIYF
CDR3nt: TGCGCCAGCAGCTTAATAGGGACCTCCTCGTCTAGCCGCCCGCCCCCCGACGGAAACACCATATATTTT

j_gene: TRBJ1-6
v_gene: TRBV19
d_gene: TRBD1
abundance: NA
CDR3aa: CASSRGQGMEPLHF
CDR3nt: TGTGCCAGTAGCCGAGGACAGGGCATGGAACCCCTCCACTTT

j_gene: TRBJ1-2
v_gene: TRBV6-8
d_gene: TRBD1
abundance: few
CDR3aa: CAISTGTGGNYGYTF
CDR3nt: TGTGCCATCAGTACGGGGACAGGGGGCAACTATGGCTACACCTTC

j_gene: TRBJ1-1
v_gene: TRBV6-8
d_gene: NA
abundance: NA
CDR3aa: CASSWGPDSNTEAFF
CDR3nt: TGTGCCAGCAGTTGGGGCCCCGACAGTAACACTGAAGCTTTCTTT

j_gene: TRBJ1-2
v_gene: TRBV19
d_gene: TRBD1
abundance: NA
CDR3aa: CASSRQGAYGYTF
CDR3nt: TGTGCCAGTAGTAGGCAGGGGGCCTATGGCTACACCTTC

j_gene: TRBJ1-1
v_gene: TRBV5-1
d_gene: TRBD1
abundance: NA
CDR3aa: CASSSTGALNTEAFF
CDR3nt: TGCGCCAGCAGCTCGACAGGGGCCCTGAACACTGAAGCTTTCTTT

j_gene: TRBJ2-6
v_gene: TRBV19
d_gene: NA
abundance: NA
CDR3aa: CASSMSSGANVLTF
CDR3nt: TGTGCCAGTAGTATGAGCTCTGGGGCCAACGTCCTGACTTTC

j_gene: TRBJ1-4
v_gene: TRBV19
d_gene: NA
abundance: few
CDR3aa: CASNPKGTSNNEKLFF
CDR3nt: TGTGCCAGTAACCCCAAGGGAACGTCCAATAATGAAAAACTGTTTTTT

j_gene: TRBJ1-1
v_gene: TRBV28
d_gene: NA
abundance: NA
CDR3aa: CASELIRGNTEAFF
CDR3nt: TGTGCCAGCGAGCTAATCCGGGGCAACACTGAAGCTTTCTTT

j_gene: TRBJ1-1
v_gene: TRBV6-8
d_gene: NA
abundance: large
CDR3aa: CASSLNRDTEAFF
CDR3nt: TGTGCCAGCAGCCTCAACAGAGACACTGAAGCTTTCTTT

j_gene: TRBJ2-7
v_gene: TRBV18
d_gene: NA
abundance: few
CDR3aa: CASSPPHGAEEQYF
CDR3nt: TGTGCCAGCTCACCTCCTCACGGGGCTGAAGAGCAGTACTTC

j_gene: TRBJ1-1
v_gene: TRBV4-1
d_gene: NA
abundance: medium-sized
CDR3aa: CASSQAAPVLHTEAFF
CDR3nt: TGCGCCAGCAGCCAAGCTGCCCCGGTGTTACACACTGAAGCTTTCTTT

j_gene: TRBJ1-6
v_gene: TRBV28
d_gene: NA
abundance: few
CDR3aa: CASSSSGTTLSSYNSPLHF
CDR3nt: TGTGCCAGCAGTTCCTCCGGGACCACGTTAAGCTCCTATAATTCACCCCTCCACTTT

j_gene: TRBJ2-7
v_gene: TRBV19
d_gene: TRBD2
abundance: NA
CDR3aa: CASSSRAGGDTYEQYF
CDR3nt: TGTGCCAGTAGTTCAAGAGCGGGAGGGGATACGTACGAGCAGTACTTC

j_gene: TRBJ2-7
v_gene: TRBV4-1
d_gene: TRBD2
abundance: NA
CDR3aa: CASSQGAGAYEQYF
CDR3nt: TGCGCCAGCAGCCAAGGCGCGGGGGCCTACGAGCAGTACTTC

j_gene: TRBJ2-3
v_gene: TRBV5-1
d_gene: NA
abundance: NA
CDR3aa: CASSFDSHTDTQYF
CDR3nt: TGCGCCAGCAGCTTTGACAGCCACACAGATACGCAGTATTTT

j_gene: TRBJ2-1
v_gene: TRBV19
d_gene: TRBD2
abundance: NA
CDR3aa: CASSYLAGVIDEQFF
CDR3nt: TGTGCCAGTAGCTACCTAGCGGGAGTTATAGATGAGCAGTTCTTC

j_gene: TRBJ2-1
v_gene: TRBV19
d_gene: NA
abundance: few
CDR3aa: CASSNPGQKGEQFF
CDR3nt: TGTGCCAGTAGTAACCCGGGGCAGAAGGGTGAGCAGTTCTTC

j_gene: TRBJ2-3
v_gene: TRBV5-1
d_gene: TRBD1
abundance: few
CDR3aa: CASSPAGQGFYADTQYF
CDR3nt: TGCGCCAGCAGCCCAGCTGGACAGGGTTTTTATGCAGATACGCAGTATTTT

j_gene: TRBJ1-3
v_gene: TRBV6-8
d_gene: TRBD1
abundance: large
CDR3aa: CASSYSGQANSGNTIYF
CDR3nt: TGTGCCAGCAGTTACTCGGGACAGGCAAACTCTGGAAACACCATATATTTT

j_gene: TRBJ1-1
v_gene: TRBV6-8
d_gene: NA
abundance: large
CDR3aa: CATFPPMGHLSVEAFF
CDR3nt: TGTGCCACCTTCCCACCTATGGGACACCTCTCGGTTGAAGCTTTCTTT

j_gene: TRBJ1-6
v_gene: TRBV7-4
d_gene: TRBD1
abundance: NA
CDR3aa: CASSLGTGAYSPLHF
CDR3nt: TGTGCCAGCAGCCTAGGGACAGGGGCCTATTCACCCCTCCACTTT

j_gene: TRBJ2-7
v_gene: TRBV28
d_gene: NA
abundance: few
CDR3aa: CASSLTSPGTSVLSEQYF
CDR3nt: TGTGCCAGCAGTTTAACTTCGCCCGGGACATCGGTTCTCAGCGAGCAGTACTTC

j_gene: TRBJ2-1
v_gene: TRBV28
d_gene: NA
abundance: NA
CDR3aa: CASTTGDNEQFF
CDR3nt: TGTGCCAGCACCACTGGGGACAATGAGCAGTTCTTC